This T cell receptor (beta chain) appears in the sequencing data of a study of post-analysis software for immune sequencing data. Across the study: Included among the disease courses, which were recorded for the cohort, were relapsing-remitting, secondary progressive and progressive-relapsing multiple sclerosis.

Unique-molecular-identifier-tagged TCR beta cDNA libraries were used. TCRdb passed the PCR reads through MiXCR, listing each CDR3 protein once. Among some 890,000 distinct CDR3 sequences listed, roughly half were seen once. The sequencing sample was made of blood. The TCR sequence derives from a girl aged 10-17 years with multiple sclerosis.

The CDR3 is CASTAPGQATNEQYF. DNA for the CDR3: TGTGCCAGCACTGCGCCGGGACAGGCAACGAATGAGCAGTACTTC. This chain connects TRBV12-3 or TRBV12-4 to TRBJ2-1, with 8 positions matching TRBD1. The assigned J gene may be wrong: the sequence end matches TRBJ2-7 better. The CDR3 loop spans 15 amino acids.